A single sample gave rise to the 19 T cell receptor beta chains below, sequenced in a study of blood T cell repertoires in COVID-19 (dated by TCRdb to 2018 to 2021). Library preparation employed the immunoSEQ multiplex PCR assay. Drawn from immuneACCESS, this table holds only the in-frame rearrangements with V and J called that TCRdb kept. Clones are partly lost; checked studies trace under half to an unresolved V gene and leave the rest unexplained. A total of over 150,000 clones appear in this sample, 80% to 90% of them only once. Roughly 8.7% of the sample belongs to the ten largest clones. Sequences were obtained from peripheral blood. These receptors were collected from a man aged 50 to 60 with active or convalescent COVID-19.

This chain links TRBV5-1 with TRBJ2-3; 10 bases fit TRBD2. Trimming at V came to 4 bases and at J to 5 bases, leaving 10 bases not matched to a gene. Per germline, CDR1 SGHRS and CDR2 YFSETQ. The CDR3 loop spans 16 amino acids. The CDR3 coding sequence is TGCGCCAGCAGCGGGGCTAGCGGGAGAAAGGTAGATACGCAGTATTTT. This gives the protein CASSGASGRKVDTQYF.

This chain joins TRBV3-1 (or the pseudogene TRBV3-2) and TRBJ2-2; possibly TRBD1 for D (7 bases). This CDR3 has 16 amino acids. The germline V gene encodes CDR1 LGHDT and CDR2 YNNKEL (reference sequence). The germline V and J ends were trimmed by 2 bases and 0 bases, with 10 bases remaining between them. The CDR3 DNA reads TGTGCCAGCAGCCAACCAGGGGGGTCGAACACCGGGGAGCTGTTTTTT. Translation: CASSQPGGSNTGELFF.

This clone was seen a handful of times. The V gene is TRBV2, the J gene TRBJ1-2, with 9 nucleotides matching TRBD1. This CDR3 is 15 amino acids long. Germline V gene sequence: CDR1 SNHLY, CDR2 FYNNEI. V lost 5 bases, J lost 7 bases, and 11 bases stayed unmatched. In DNA form, the CDR3 reads TGTGCCAGCAGTATAATTCCCACAGGGGGCTCTGGCTACACCTTC. Translation gives CASSIIPTGGSGYTF.

This clone has just one count. V is TRBV7-9 and J is TRBJ2-7; 7 bases are a match to TRBD2. The CDR3 covers 16 residues. Germline V gene lookup returns CDR1 SEHNR and CDR2 FQNEAQ (reference sequence). V shed 5 bases, J shed 4 bases, and the junction held 14 bases outside the gene matches. CDR3 region: CASSHPERGGPYEQYF. The DNA of the CDR3 is TGTGCCAGCAGCCACCCTGAGCGGGGAGGCCCGTACGAGCAGTACTTC.

Concerning this clone: Other DNA sequences in this specimen translate into the identical CDR3. The rearrangement links TRBV12-3 or TRBV12-4 to TRBJ2-5; D not resolved. The germline V and J ends were trimmed by 3 bases and 0 bases, with 5 bases remaining between them. The CDR3 length is 13 residues. Here the CDR3 DNA reads TGTGCCAGCAGTTTCTCGTACCAAGAGACCCAGTACTTC. Protein product: CASSFSYQETQYF.

The chain carries TRBV5-4 and TRBJ1-2; 11 bases fit TRBD1. Germline trimming cut 4 bases from V and 7 bases from J; bases unmatched to any gene: 6. In germline, CDR1 is SGHNT, CDR2 YYREEE (reference sequence). The CDR3 runs to 14 residues. This CDR3 is CASSMDRGLSGYTF. In DNA form, the CDR3 reads TGTGCCAGCAGCATGGACAGGGGGCTGAGTGGCTACACCTTC.

The gene calls are TRBV7-9 and TRBJ2-5; D is possibly TRBD2 (5 bases). This CDR3 spans 14 amino acids. V dropped 6 bases and J dropped 6 bases, with 17 bases sitting between them. Germline CDR1 reads SEHNR; CDR2 reads FQNEAQ (reference sequence). CDR3 in amino acids: CASRHIERGKTQYF. CDR3 DNA: TGTGCCAGCAGGCATATTGAGAGAGGGAAGACCCAGTACTTC.

The CDR3 DNA sequence: TGTGCCAGCAGTGATGCTACAGGGGTAGAAGAGACCCAGTACTTC. This translates into CASSDATGVEETQYF. The chain joins TRBV6-1 to TRBJ2-5; 7 bases map to TRBD1. The CDR3 spans 15 residues. The ends lost 3 bases at V and 3 bases at J; junction bases unmatched: 7. CDR1 and CDR2 from the germline V gene are MNHNS and SASEGT.

This clone has a count of ten or more. V usage is TRBV5-1 and J usage is TRBJ2-2; no clear D. The CDR3 spans 14 residues. Trimming removed 4 bases from V and 1 base from J, with 8 bases in between. Germline-derived CDR1 and CDR2 are SGHRS and YFSETQ. DNA of the CDR3: TGCGCCAGCAGCACGACACTGAACACCGGGGAGCTGTTTTTT. Protein: CASSTTLNTGELFF.

The chain uses TRBV5-5 and TRBJ1-2, with TRBD1 identical over 10 bases. This CDR3 has 18 residues. V lost 1 base, J lost 0 bases, and 9 bases stayed unmatched. Germline V lookup: CDR1 SGHKS, CDR2 YYEKEE (reference sequence). The CDR3 bases are TGTGCCAGCAGCTTGACCCAATACGGACAGGGGGCTAACTATGGCTACACCTTC. Amino acid sequence: CASSLTQYGQGANYGYTF.

This chain's CDR3 is CASSESKNTGELFF. CDR3 DNA: TGCGCCAGCAGTGAGTCTAAGAACACCGGGGAGCTGTTTTTT. The chain couples TRBV10-1 to TRBJ2-2; no firm D call. CDR3 length: 14 residues. Trimming removed 0 bases from V and 1 base from J, with 3 bases in between. Germline loops: CDR1 WNHNN, CDR2 SYGVQD (reference sequence).

The CDR3 region is CASSFNQGGYGYTF. The CDR3 DNA reads TGTGCCAGCAGCTTTAACCAGGGTGGCTATGGCTACACCTTC. This rearrangement joins TRBV7-2 to TRBJ1-2, with D possibly being TRBD1 (5 bases). This CDR3 is built from 14 residues. Trimming left V 3 bases short and J 4 bases short, with 12 bases between. Germline lookup yields CDR1 SGHTA and CDR2 FQGNSA.

The chain recombines TRBV24-1 with TRBJ2-2; TRBD1 matches at 9 bases. The junction had 3 bases not matched to a gene; V was cut back by 7 bases and J by 7 bases. CDR3 length: 13 amino acids. Germline V gene data show CDR1 as KGHDR and CDR2 as SFDVKD. Here the CDR3 reads CATRTGGSGELFF. CDR3 DNA: TGTGCCACCAGGACAGGGGGAAGCGGGGAGCTGTTTTTT.

The chain joins TRBV3-1 (or the pseudogene TRBV3-2) to TRBJ1-2; 8 bases agree with TRBD1. The J segment lost 8 bases and the V segment lost 1 base, leaving 12 bases of the junction unmatched. The germline gives CDR1 LGHDT, CDR2 YNNKEL (reference sequence). This CDR3 comprises 16 residues. Written as DNA, the CDR3 is TGTGCCAGCAGCCAAGCCGCAGGGGGCGAAAGGAGAGGCTACACCTTC. Amino acids: CASSQAAGGERRGYTF.

CDR3 protein: CASRRQGANGELFF. In DNA form, the CDR3 reads TGTGCCAGCAGACGACAGGGGGCGAACGGGGAGCTGTTTTTT. V and J are TRBV13 and TRBJ2-2, with TRBD1 matching 10 bases. Germline CDR1 and CDR2: PRHDT and FYEKMQ (reference sequence). V lost 6 bases and J lost 7; bases outside the gene matches: 5. The CDR3 is 14 amino acids.

This chain joins TRBV4-2 and TRBJ2-5; D might be TRBD1 (6 bases). Between the trimmed V and J ends, which lost 2 bases and 2 bases, there was a span of 12 bases. Germline CDR1 LGHNA, CDR2 YNFKEQ. The CDR3 runs to 15 residues. The CDR3 DNA reads as TGTGCCAGCAGCCAATCCGGGACAAGGCAAGAGACCCAGTACTTC. Translating it yields CASSQSGTRQETQYF.

The chain recombines TRBV4-2 with TRBJ1-4, with 8 bases aligning to TRBD1. The junction had 11 bases not matched to a gene; V was cut back by 2 bases and J by 3 bases. The V gene's germline CDR1 is LGHNA and CDR2 YNFKEQ. The CDR3 runs to 18 residues. The CDR3 coding sequence is TGTGCCAGCAGCCAAAGTGTGGCAGGGGGCTTTGCTAATGAAAAACTGTTTTTT. Translating it yields CASSQSVAGGFANEKLFF.

This sequence joins TRBV4-2 and TRBJ2-5, with 14 bases aligning to TRBD2. The ends lost 6 bases at V and 0 bases at J; junction bases unmatched: 9. CDR1 and CDR2 (germline): LGHNA, YNFKEQ. CDR3 length equals 18 residues. As DNA, the CDR3 is TGTGCCAGCAGTTCCGCGGGACTAGCGGGGGCGGACCAAGAGACCCAGTACTTC. Amino acid sequence: CASSSAGLAGADQETQYF.

The chain carries TRBV28 and TRBJ2-5; the match to TRBD1 covers 7 bases. The CDR3 length is 16 residues. V was pared by 5 bases and J by 4 bases, with 13 bases of the junction left unmatched. Germline lookup yields CDR1 MDHEN and CDR2 SYDVKM. CDR3 nucleotide sequence: TGTGCCAGCAGTCTACAGGGGAAGAGAAGGGGAGAGACCCAGTACTTC. It yields the protein CASSLQGKRRGETQYF.